Listed below are T cell receptor beta chains from one sample, sequenced in a study of cytomegalovirus exposure and HLA in healthy donors. Sequencing was performed with immunoSEQ multiplex PCR; in TCRdb, only in-frame clones are kept and a portion is missing. This table has 200,000 to 300,000 clones, roughly four fifths appearing once. Specimen: PBMCs. Receptors were obtained from a woman aged 40 to 50 in good health and CMV-seropositive. Both conserved end residues are part of each CDR3. D genes are given only for firm matches. Only part of the rows carry a size: once, few, many, or a class if the clone is expanded.

cdr3_length	v_call	j_call	d_call	clone_size	cdr3_aa	cdr3_nt
16	TRBV9	TRBJ2-3	TRBD2	.	CASSFSTSAVPDTQYF	TGTGCCAGCAGCTTCTCGACTAGCGCGGTCCCAGATACGCAGTATTTT
19	TRBV15	TRBJ2-3	TRBD2	.	CATSRVTGLAGVLSDTQYF	TGTGCCACCAGCAGAGTCACGGGACTAGCGGGAGTGCTTTCAGATACGCAGTATTTT
16	TRBV7-6	TRBJ2-5	.	.	CASSLGGQANQETQYF	TGTGCCAGCAGCTTAGGGGGCCAAGCGAACCAAGAGACCCAGTACTTC
14	TRBV13	TRBJ1-4	.	.	CASSRRGMDEKLFF	TGTGCCAGCAGCAGACGGGGGATGGACGAAAAACTGTTTTTT
15	TRBV5-1	TRBJ2-4	.	.	CASSHSGVAKNIQYF	TGCGCCAGCAGCCATTCAGGGGTAGCCAAAAACATTCAGTACTTC
17	TRBV28	TRBJ2-3	.	.	CASSKLVRRRRTDTQYF	TGTGCCAGCAGTAAACTCGTCCGTAGGCGGCGCACAGATACGCAGTATTTT
15	TRBV7-9	TRBJ2-7	TRBD1	.	CASSPGQGVSYEQYF	TGTGCCAGCAGCCCTGGACAGGGGGTCTCCTACGAGCAGTACTTC
14	TRBV18	TRBJ2-2	TRBD2	.	CASSPLAGTGELFF	TGTGCCAGCTCACCACTAGCGGGAACCGGGGAGCTGTTTTTT
11	TRBV30	TRBJ1-1	.	.	CAWSGTVEAFF	TGTGCCTGGAGTGGGACTGTGGAAGCTTTCTTT
14	TRBV7-2	TRBJ1-2	TRBD1	.	CASSSDRGESGYTF	TGTGCCAGCAGCTCGGACAGGGGGGAAAGTGGCTACACCTTC
16	TRBV6-5	TRBJ1-6	TRBD1	.	CASSSPGQGRNSPLHF	TGTGCCAGCAGTTCTCCGGGACAGGGTCGTAATTCACCCCTCCACTTT
16	TRBV18	TRBJ1-1	TRBD1	.	CASSPLQGGPNTEAFF	TGTGCCAGCTCACCTCTACAGGGGGGCCCGAACACTGAAGCTTTCTTT
13	TRBV6-6	TRBJ1-1	.	.	CASSYIGDTEAFF	TGTGCCAGCAGTTACATCGGGGACACTGAAGCTTTCTTT
17	TRBV9	TRBJ2-1	TRBD2	.	CASSAPGLAGGLGEQFF	TGTGCCAGCAGCGCCCCCGGGCTAGCGGGAGGGTTAGGTGAGCAGTTCTTC
18	TRBV4-1	TRBJ2-3	TRBD2	.	CASSQEEEGGPSTDTQYF	TGCGCCAGCAGCCAAGAGGAGGAGGGAGGGCCGAGCACAGATACGCAGTATTTT
13	TRBV18	TRBJ2-5	.	.	CASSKGNQETQYF	TGTGCCAGCTCAAAGGGGAACCAAGAGACCCAGTACTTC
15	TRBV9	TRBJ2-1	.	once	CASSPRLAAPNEQFF	TGTGCCAGCAGCCCCCGTTTAGCGGCTCCAAATGAGCAGTTCTTC
16	TRBV15	TRBJ2-5	TRBD2	.	CATSAYGTSGEETQYF	TGTGCCACCAGCGCCTACGGGACTAGCGGGGAAGAGACCCAGTACTTC
14	TRBV11-2	TRBJ1-4	TRBD1	.	CASSLDRFNEKLFF	TGTGCCAGCAGCTTGGACAGGTTTAATGAAAAACTGTTTTTT
14	TRBV7-6	TRBJ2-7	TRBD1	.	CASSNRDRVYEQYF	TGTGCCAGCAGCAACCGGGACAGGGTCTACGAGCAGTACTTC
13	TRBV2	TRBJ1-1	.	.	CASNRESNTEAFF	TGTGCCAGCAACAGGGAATCGAACACTGAAGCTTTCTTT
15	TRBV28	TRBJ1-2	TRBD1	.	CASSLERQGARGYTF	TGTGCCAGCAGTTTAGAAAGACAGGGGGCACGTGGCTACACCTTC
17	TRBV5-8	TRBJ2-6	TRBD1	.	CASSLPGQYSGANVLTF	TGTGCCAGCAGCCTCCCGGGACAGTATTCTGGGGCCAACGTCCTGACTTTC
12	TRBV5-6	TRBJ1-2	.	.	CASSLGQNGYTF	TGTGCCAGCAGCTTGGGACAGAATGGCTACACCTTC
21	TRBV4-2	TRBJ2-1	TRBD2	.	CASSQEAWTSGRAGSYNEQFF	TGTGCCAGCAGCCAAGAAGCGTGGACTAGCGGGAGGGCCGGGTCCTACAATGAGCAGTTCTTC
13	TRBV2	TRBJ2-7	.	once	CASSVSGIYEQYF	TGTGCCAGCAGTGTGTCAGGGATCTACGAGCAGTACTTC
13	TRBV19	TRBJ1-2	TRBD1	.	CANNEGALFGYTF	TGTGCCAATAACGAGGGGGCTCTTTTTGGCTACACCTTC
15	TRBV7-2	TRBJ2-7	TRBD2	once	CASSNSGGYSYEQYF	TGTGCCAGCAGCAATAGCGGGGGTTACTCCTACGAGCAGTACTTC
16	TRBV7-9	TRBJ1-5	TRBD1	once	CASSFGQGEGNQPQHF	TGTGCCAGCAGCTTCGGACAGGGAGAAGGCAATCAGCCCCAGCATTTT
16	TRBV7-9	TRBJ2-1	.	.	CASSLAHGLLYNEQFF	TGTGCCAGCAGCTTAGCGCACGGACTCCTCTACAATGAGCAGTTCTTC
13	TRBV29-1	TRBJ1-1	TRBD1	.	CSVGTGGRTEAFF	TGCAGCGTTGGGACAGGGGGCAGAACTGAAGCTTTCTTT
14	TRBV19	TRBJ1-5	TRBD1	.	CASSSQGAGQPQHF	TGTGCCAGTAGTTCCCAGGGGGCGGGTCAGCCCCAGCATTTT
13	TRBV7-2	TRBJ2-1	.	.	CASSLRTLDEQFF	TGTGCCAGCAGCTTAAGGACTCTCGATGAGCAGTTCTTC
16	TRBV4-2	TRBJ2-7	TRBD2	.	CASSRVLAGGFHEQYF	TGTGCCAGCAGCCGAGTACTAGCGGGAGGGTTTCACGAGCAGTACTTC
14	TRBV7-9	TRBJ1-2	.	once	CASSDVGGLIRYTF	TGTGCCAGCAGCGACGTTGGGGGCTTAATACGCTACACCTTC
15	TRBV9	TRBJ2-7	TRBD2	once	CASSSGLAGANEQYF	TGTGCCAGCAGCTCCGGACTAGCGGGAGCTAACGAGCAGTACTTC
13	TRBV6-5	TRBJ1-4	TRBD1	.	CASRRQGAEKLFF	TGTGCCAGCAGAAGACAGGGGGCTGAAAAACTGTTTTTT
14	TRBV11-1	TRBJ1-1	.	.	CASSTRQANTEAFF	TGTGCCAGCAGCACCCGACAGGCTAACACTGAAGCTTTCTTT
15	TRBV27	TRBJ2-7	TRBD2	.	CASRTGTSGSYEQYF	TGTGCCAGCAGGACCGGGACTAGCGGCTCCTACGAGCAGTACTTC
12	TRBV5-1	TRBJ1-2	TRBD1	.	CASSRDSYGYTF	TGCGCCAGCAGCCGGGACAGCTATGGCTACACCTTC
11	TRBV20-1	TRBJ2-1	.	.	CSASGLAEQFF	TGCAGTGCTAGTGGGCTAGCGGAGCAGTTCTTC